This TCR beta chain was sequenced for a study of blood T cell repertoires in COVID-19. The V end was cut by 1 base, the J end by 5 bases, with 8 bases between. Germline V gene data show CDR1 as SGHTA and CDR2 as FQGNSA. This CDR3 spans 13 amino acids. The Seattle patients joined while their infection was active and were tracked longitudinally afterward. The protocol was immunoSEQ multiplex PCR, while the TCRdb copy is restricted to in-frame clones and leaves out a portion. This table holds 200,000 or so clones, just under 90% found once. Specimen: peripheral blood. The chain couples TRBV7-2 to TRBJ1-1; D gene uncertain. This TCR derives from a man aged 25 to 40 with COVID-19, enrolled during active disease. The chain's CDR3 is CASSLGRRTEAFF. The DNA for the CDR3 is TGTGCCAGCAGCTTAGGTAGGCGGACTGAAGCTTTCTTT.